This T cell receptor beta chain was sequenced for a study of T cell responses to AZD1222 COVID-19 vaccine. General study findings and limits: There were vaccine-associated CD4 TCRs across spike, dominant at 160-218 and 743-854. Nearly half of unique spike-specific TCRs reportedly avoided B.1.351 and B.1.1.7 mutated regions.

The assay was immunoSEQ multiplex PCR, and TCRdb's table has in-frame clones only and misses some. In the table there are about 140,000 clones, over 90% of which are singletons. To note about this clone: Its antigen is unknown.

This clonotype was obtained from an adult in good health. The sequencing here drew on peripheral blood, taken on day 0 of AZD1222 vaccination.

The CDR3 DNA reads TGTGCCAGCAGCTTAAACAGCGGGGAGCACAATGAGCAGTTCTTC. The encoded protein is CASSLNSGEHNEQFF. This chain links TRBV7-9 with TRBJ2-1; 7 bases map to TRBD2. Germline V gives CDR1 SEHNR, CDR2 FQNEAQ (reference sequence). The CDR3 totals 15 residues. The trim removed 2 bases at V and 5 bases at J, leaving 6 bases unmatched. Full variable domain (missing parts from reference TRBV7-9 and TRBJ2-1): DTGVSQNPRHKITKRGQNVTFRCDPISEHNRLYWYRQTLGQGPEFLTYFQNEAQLEKSRLLSDRFSAERPKGSFSTLEIQRTEQGDSAMYLCASSLNSGEHNEQFFGPGTRLTVL.